The 20 T cell receptor beta chains below were found in one sample sequenced in a study of regulatory T cells in long-lasting Graves disease. Time point defined: newly diagnosed GD, antithyroid drugs for less than 3 months. Following extraction of RNA from PBMCs, that RNA was used to make the TCR library. Arm-PCR of CDR3 regions and iRepertoire HTBI primers were used to build TCR beta libraries. Each CDR3 protein gets one entry after TCRdb re-called the multiplex PCR reads with MiXCR. The table includes 400,000 to 550,000 distinct CDR3 sequences, about a sixth detected once. These data also formed part of another study, on T cells in Graves' hyperthyroidism and ophthalmopathy.

The sample was peripheral blood mononuclear cells (PBMCs), taken at new diagnosis, from a patient treated with antithyroid drugs. The origin of the receptors is a young woman with Graves disease.

This clonotype appeared many times. This chain joins TRBV20-1 and TRBJ2-2, with 12 bases lining up with TRBD2. The CDR3 totals 17 residues. The J segment lost 3 bases and the V segment lost 6 bases, leaving 11 bases of the junction unmatched. Germline lookup yields CDR1 DFQATT and CDR2 SNEGSKA (reference sequence). CDR3 loop: CSATTGGLAGHTGELFF. As DNA, the CDR3 is TGCAGTGCCACGACAGGGGGACTAGCGGGTCACACCGGGGAGCTGTTTTTT.

This clonotype was seen a handful of times. The chain carries TRBV20-1 and TRBJ1-5; weak D call: TRBD1 (6 bases). There are 14 residues in the CDR3. V lost 3 bases and J lost 4, with 13 bases in between. Germline V gives CDR1 DFQATT, CDR2 SNEGSKA (reference sequence). The chain's CDR3 is CSASSGRGNQPQHF. In nucleotides, the CDR3 is TGCAGTGCTAGTTCTGGGAGGGGGAATCAGCCCCAGCATTTT.

This clonotype was picked up many times. The rearrangement joins TRBV2 to TRBJ2-7; 8 bases line up with TRBD1. This CDR3 spans 14 amino acids. Germline CDR1 is SNHLY and CDR2 is FYNNEI. Trimming cost V 1 base and J 4 bases; bases outside gene matches: 3. Written as DNA, the CDR3 is TGTGCCAGCAGTGAAGGAGGACAGGGATACGAGCAGTACTTC. Translated: CASSEGGQGYEQYF.

The table lists this clonotype with a few counts. This sequence joins TRBV5-5 and TRBJ2-3; 7 bases are a match to TRBD1. The CDR3 has 15 amino acids. J was trimmed by 2 bases and V by 4 bases; bases with no gene match: 7. Germline V gene lookup returns CDR1 SGHKS and CDR2 YYEKEE (reference sequence). The CDR3 DNA is TGTGCCAGCAGCGACCCCGACAGGGACACAGATACGCAGTATTTT. Protein: CASSDPDRDTDTQYF.

This clonotype appeared many times. The rearrangement joins TRBV7-8 to TRBJ2-7; D not resolved. CDR1 and CDR2 from the germline V gene are SGHVS and FQNEAQ. The V end lost 0 bases, the J end lost 1 base, and 10 bases lay between the germline ends. The CDR3 runs 15 residues. CDR3 residues: CASSLAPATSYEQYF. CDR3 coding DNA: TGTGCCAGCAGCTTAGCTCCGGCAACATCCTACGAGCAGTACTTC.

This clonotype came up many times. The chain links TRBV7-2 to TRBJ2-7, with D unclear. The germline V gene encodes CDR1 SGHTA and CDR2 FQGNSA. The CDR3 is made up of 14 amino acids. Trimming removed 2 bases at V and 2 bases at J, with 10 bases between. The CDR3 coding sequence is TGTGCCAGCAGCTTATTGGCGGAAGCCTACGAGCAGTACTTC. It specifies CASSLLAEAYEQYF.

This clonotype turned up a few times. The chain links TRBV6-5 to TRBJ2-1, with a weak D call TRBD2 (7 bases). Germline CDR1 MNHEY, CDR2 SVGAGI. Trimming stripped 0 bases from V and 4 bases from J, with 10 bases between. The CDR3 spans 15 residues. CDR3 DNA sequence: TGTGCCAGCAGTTACTCCGGGGGGCCTTACAATGAGCAGTTCTTC. It translates to CASSYSGGPYNEQFF.

This clonotype was observed many times. The chain carries TRBV10-3 and TRBJ2-7; 9 bases fit TRBD2. CDR3 length: 13 amino acids. Trimming cost V 7 bases and J 1 base; bases outside gene matches: 2. From germline, CDR1 is ENHRY and CDR2 SYGVKD. As DNA, the CDR3 is TGTGCCATCATGACTAGCGGTTCCTACGAGCAGTACTTC. Its protein product is CAIMTSGSYEQYF.

Turning to this clonotype: A read error is possible here, since a much larger clone lies one base away. The V call is TRBV3-1, the J call TRBJ2-1; the D gene is possibly TRBD1 (6 bases). The last part of the DNA fits TRBJ2-7 better; the J call may be wrong. The germline V gene encodes CDR1 LGHDT and CDR2 YNNKEL (reference sequence). The CDR3 sequence is 15 residues long. Here the CDR3 DNA reads TGTGCCAGCACGGGGTGGCAGGGGCCCTCCTACGAGCAGTACTTC. It codes for CASTGWQGPSYEQYF.

The table lists this clonotype with many counts. The chain carries TRBV27 and TRBJ1-4; 9 bases are a match to TRBD1. V was clipped by 5 bases and J by 6 bases; unmatched bases: 4. CDR1 and CDR2 (germline): MNHEY, SMNVEV (reference sequence). The CDR3 has 14 amino acids. CDR3 sequence (DNA): TGTGCCAGCAGTGAGCGGGACAGGGATGAAAAACTGTTTTTT. Its protein product is CASSERDRDEKLFF.

This clonotype was observed many times. V usage is TRBV20-1 and J usage is TRBJ2-5; D may be TRBD2 (6 bases). With 3 bases removed from V and 5 bases from J, the gap between germline ends came to 10 bases. CDR3 size: 12 residues. Germline CDR1 reads DFQATT; CDR2 reads SNEGSKA (reference sequence). For the CDR3, the DNA is TGCAGTGCTAGTGTGGCGGGGGAGACCCAGTACTTC. Residues: CSASVAGETQYF.

This chain connects TRBV12-3 or TRBV12-4 to TRBJ2-5; 9 bases fit TRBD1. CDR3 length: 16 amino acids. After removal of 8 bases from V and 5 bases from J, the junction contained 15 bases not matched to a gene. CDR3 sequence reads: CASALARGQGRETQYF. CDR3 DNA sequence: TGTGCCAGCGCCCTGGCTCGGGGACAGGGTAGGGAGACCCAGTACTTC.

This clonotype has ten or more counts. V gene TRBV9 combines with J gene TRBJ2-2; D is unresolved. CDR1 is SGDLS and CDR2 is YYNGEE in the germline V gene. The V gene lost 0 bases and the J gene lost 3 bases, with 6 bases spanning the gap. The CDR3 contains 14 residues. The CDR3 nucleotides are TGTGCCAGCAGCGTAGTGGCGGACACCGGGGAGCTGTTTTTT. It codes for CASSVVADTGELFF. Combining the CDR3 with reference TRBV9 and TRBJ2-2 gives the whole variable domain DSGVTQTPKHLITATGQRVTLRCSPRSGDLSVYWYQQSLDQGLQFLIQYYNGEERAKGNILERFSAQQFPDLHSELNLSSLELGDSALYFCASSVVADTGELFFGEGSRLTVL.

This clonotype has at least ten counts. V is TRBV7-2 and J is TRBJ2-7, with 8 bases aligning to TRBD1. Germline V CDR1 and CDR2: SGHTA, FQGNSA. The CDR3 covers 16 residues. After removal of 2 bases from V and 6 bases from J, the junction contained 12 bases not matched to a gene. CDR3 bases: TGTGCCAGCAGCTTAATGAGCGGACAGGGTAGGGTCGAGCAGTACTTC. Its protein is CASSLMSGQGRVEQYF.

This chain links TRBV9 with TRBJ2-1, with TRBD1 matching 8 bases. In germline, CDR1 is SGDLS, CDR2 YYNGEE. This CDR3 is built from 14 residues. V was pared by 3 bases and J by 3 bases, with 2 bases of the junction left unmatched. The CDR3 region is CASSADRVYNEQFF. CDR3 DNA sequence: TGTGCCAGCAGCGCGGACAGGGTCTACAATGAGCAGTTCTTC.

The CDR3 protein is CASSLAPGGYEQYF. In DNA form, the CDR3 reads TGTGCCAGCAGTTTGGCGCCGGGCGGTTACGAGCAGTACTTC. The V call is TRBV12-3 or TRBV12-4, the J call TRBJ2-7; no clear D. The ends were cut back, 3 bases at V and 4 bases at J, with 13 bases in the middle. There are 14 residues in the CDR3.

The rearrangement links TRBV30 to TRBJ1-4; 7 nucleotides agree with TRBD1. Germline V gene data show CDR1 as GTSNPN and CDR2 as SVGIG (reference sequence). CDR3 size: 13 residues. V lost 3 bases to trimming and J lost 8 bases; unmatched junction nucleotides: 6. CDR3 in DNA: TGTGCCTGGAGGGCCAGGGGGGAGGAAAAACTGTTTTTT. Encoded protein: CAWRARGEEKLFF.

The table lists this clonotype with a few counts. CDR3 amino acids: CATSRDVDYSNQPQHF. In nucleotides, the CDR3 is TGTGCCACCAGCAGAGATGTGGACTATAGCAATCAGCCCCAGCATTTT. The genes are TRBV15 and TRBJ1-5, with no clear D. The V gene's germline CDR1 is LNHNV and CDR2 YYDKDF (reference sequence). Trimming pared 0 bases from V and 0 bases from J, leaving 9 bases between. This CDR3 is 16 amino acids long.

This clonotype was seen many times. The chain recombines TRBV5-1 with TRBJ2-7; possibly TRBD1 or TRBD2 for D (5 bases each). Germline CDR1 is SGHRS and CDR2 is YFSETQ. Trimming pared 5 bases from V and 4 bases from J, leaving 19 bases between. The length of the CDR3 is 15 residues. CDR3 in DNA: TGCGCCAGCAGATGGGGAAGAGGGGTTAATTACGAGCAGTACTTC. It is translated as CASRWGRGVNYEQYF.

The table lists this clonotype with many counts. CDR3 residues: CASTEPAGLAGENTGELFF. The CDR3 DNA reads TGTGCCAGCACCGAGCCAGCGGGACTAGCGGGAGAGAACACCGGGGAGCTGTTTTTT. The chain recombines TRBV28 with TRBJ2-2, with 14 positions matching TRBD2. Germline V gene data show CDR1 as MDHEN and CDR2 as SYDVKM. The CDR3 has 19 residues. V dropped 7 bases and J dropped 1; count of bases not matched to a gene: 11.